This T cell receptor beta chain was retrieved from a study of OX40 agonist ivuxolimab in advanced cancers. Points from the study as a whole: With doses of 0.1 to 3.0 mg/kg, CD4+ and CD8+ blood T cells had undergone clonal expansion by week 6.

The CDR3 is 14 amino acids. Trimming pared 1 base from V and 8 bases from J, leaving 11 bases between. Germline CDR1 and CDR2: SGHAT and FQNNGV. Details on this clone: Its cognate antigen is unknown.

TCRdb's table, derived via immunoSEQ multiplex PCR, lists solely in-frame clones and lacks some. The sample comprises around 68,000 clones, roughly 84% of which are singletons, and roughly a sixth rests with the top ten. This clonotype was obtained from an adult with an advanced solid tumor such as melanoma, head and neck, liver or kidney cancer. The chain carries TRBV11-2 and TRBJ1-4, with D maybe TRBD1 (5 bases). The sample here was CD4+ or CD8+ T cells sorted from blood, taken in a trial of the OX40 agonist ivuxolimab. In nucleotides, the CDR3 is TGTGCCAGCAGCTTAGGCAGGGCAAGGGAAAAACTGTTTTTT. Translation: CASSLGRAREKLFF.